Sequencing of this T cell receptor (beta chain) was carried out in a study of T cell responses to AZD1222 COVID-19 vaccine. Broader study findings: At 160-218 and 743-854, vaccine-associated CD4 TCRs were dominant, and they spanned spike.

The germline gives CDR1 SGDLS, CDR2 YYNGEE. The V gene end was trimmed by 0 bases and the J gene end by 7 bases; junction bases not matched to a gene: 11. The length of the CDR3 is 18 residues. The data were produced by immunoSEQ multiplex PCR, yet TCRdb's version contains in-frame clones alone and is incomplete. The table lists about 130,000 clones, about 88% of them singletons. In the case of this clone: Its antigen is not known.

The chain has TRBV9 and TRBJ2-1; 12 bases line up with TRBD2. This TCR derives from an adult in good health. Material: peripheral blood, obtained on day 0 of AZD1222 vaccination. CDR3: CASSVAPPLAGGVNEQFF. In DNA form, the CDR3 reads TGTGCCAGCAGCGTAGCTCCTCCACTAGCGGGAGGCGTTAATGAGCAGTTCTTC.